This note documents a single TCR beta chain sequence. These data belong to a study of blood T cell repertoires in COVID-19. Overall study: T cells, B-cell-depleted T cells, or PBMCs provided the cDNA or gDNA that served as material.

The length of the CDR3 is 14 residues. V was clipped by 6 bases and J by 3 bases; unmatched bases: 7. The germline V gene has CDR1 SEHNR and CDR2 FQNEAQ (reference sequence). In the source study's methods: Cell counts per sample came from amplifying reference gene primers. Measured with immunoSEQ multiplex PCR; TCRdb has only the in-frame clones, and not every one. That table gives V, J and clone size, and the DNA gave D and trimming. The sample has around 250,000 clones, around 84% seen once. This chain joins TRBV7-9 and TRBJ1-2; 7 nucleotides align to TRBD1. The TCR originated in a woman between 40 and 55 years old who had recovered from COVID-19. Input material: peripheral blood. CDR3 residues: CASRRNQGDYGYTF. The CDR3 coding sequence is TGTGCCAGCAGACGGAACCAGGGGGACTATGGCTACACCTTC.